This record concerns one T cell receptor beta chain sequence. Authors of the study amplified TCR beta CDR3 regions from RNA transcripts. HTBI primers were employed in a first-round RT-PCR of the TCR CDR3. One entry per CDR3 protein, called by TCRdb with MiXCR from the multiplex PCR reads. The sample includes roughly 510,000 distinct CDR3 sequences, 40% to 55% of them seen just once. The data were obtained in a study of T cells in Graves' hyperthyroidism and ophthalmopathy. Germline V gene sequence: CDR1 DFQATT, CDR2 SNEGSKA (reference sequence). Deletions cut 5 bases from V and 5 bases from J, with 16 bases between. CDR3 size: 13 residues.

Sequenced input: peripheral blood or thyroid tissue (not recorded which). The TCR sequence derives from an adult woman with Graves' disease, either hyperthyroidism or ophthalmopathy (not recorded which). V is TRBV20-1 and J is TRBJ2-7, with D maybe TRBD2 (5 bases). The CDR3: CSAHSVGFHEQYF. The CDR3 DNA reads TGCAGTGCTCATAGCGTAGGTTTCCACGAGCAGTACTTC.